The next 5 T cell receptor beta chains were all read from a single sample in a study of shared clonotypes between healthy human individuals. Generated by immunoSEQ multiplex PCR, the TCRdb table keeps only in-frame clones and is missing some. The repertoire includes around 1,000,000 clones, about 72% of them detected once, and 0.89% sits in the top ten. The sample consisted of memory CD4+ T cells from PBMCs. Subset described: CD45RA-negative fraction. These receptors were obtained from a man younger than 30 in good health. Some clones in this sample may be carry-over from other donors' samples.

The CDR3 nucleotides read TGTGCCAGCAGTGGACTAGCGGGAGGGCGCTACGAGCAGTACTTC. Translated, it gives CASSGLAGGRYEQYF. The chain recombines TRBV28 with TRBJ2-7, with 15 bases identical to TRBD2. Per germline, CDR1 MDHEN and CDR2 SYDVKM. This CDR3 has 15 residues. The V segment lost 5 bases and the J segment 3 bases; nucleotides outside the gene matches: 2.

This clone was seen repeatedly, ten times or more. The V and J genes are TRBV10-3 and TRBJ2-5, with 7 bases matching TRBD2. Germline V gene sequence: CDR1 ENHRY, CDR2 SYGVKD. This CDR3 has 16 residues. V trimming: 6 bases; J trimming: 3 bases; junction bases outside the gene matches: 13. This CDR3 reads CAIRKSPSSGEETQYF. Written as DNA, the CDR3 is TGTGCCATCAGGAAGAGTCCTTCTAGCGGAGAAGAGACCCAGTACTTC.

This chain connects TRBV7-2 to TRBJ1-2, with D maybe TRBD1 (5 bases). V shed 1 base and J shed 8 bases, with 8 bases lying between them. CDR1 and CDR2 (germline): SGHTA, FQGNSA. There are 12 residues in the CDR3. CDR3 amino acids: CASSLVGLGYTF. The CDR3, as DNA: TGTGCCAGCAGCTTAGTGGGGCTCGGCTACACCTTC.

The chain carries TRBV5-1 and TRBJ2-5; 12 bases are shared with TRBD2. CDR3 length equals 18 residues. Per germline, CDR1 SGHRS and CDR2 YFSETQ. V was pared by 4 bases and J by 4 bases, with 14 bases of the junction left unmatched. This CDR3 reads CASSPGWLAGGSGETQYF. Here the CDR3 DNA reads TGCGCCAGCAGCCCGGGGTGGCTAGCGGGAGGGTCGGGAGAGACCCAGTACTTC.

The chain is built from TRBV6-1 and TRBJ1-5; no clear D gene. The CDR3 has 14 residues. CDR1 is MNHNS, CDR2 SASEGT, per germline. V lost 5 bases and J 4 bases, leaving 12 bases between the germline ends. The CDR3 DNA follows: TGTGCCAGCAGTAGGACGGCTATTAATCAGCCCCAGCATTTT. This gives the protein CASSRTAINQPQHF.